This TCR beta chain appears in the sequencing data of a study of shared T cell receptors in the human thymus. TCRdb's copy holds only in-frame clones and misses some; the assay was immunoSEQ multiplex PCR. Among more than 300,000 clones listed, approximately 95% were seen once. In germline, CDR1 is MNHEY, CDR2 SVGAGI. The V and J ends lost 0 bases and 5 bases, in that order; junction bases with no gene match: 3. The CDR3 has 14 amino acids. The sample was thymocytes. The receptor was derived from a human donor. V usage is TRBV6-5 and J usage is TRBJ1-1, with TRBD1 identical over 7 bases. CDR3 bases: TGTGCCAGCAGTTACTCGCAGGGGGGTACTGAAGCTTTCTTT. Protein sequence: CASSYSQGGTEAFF.